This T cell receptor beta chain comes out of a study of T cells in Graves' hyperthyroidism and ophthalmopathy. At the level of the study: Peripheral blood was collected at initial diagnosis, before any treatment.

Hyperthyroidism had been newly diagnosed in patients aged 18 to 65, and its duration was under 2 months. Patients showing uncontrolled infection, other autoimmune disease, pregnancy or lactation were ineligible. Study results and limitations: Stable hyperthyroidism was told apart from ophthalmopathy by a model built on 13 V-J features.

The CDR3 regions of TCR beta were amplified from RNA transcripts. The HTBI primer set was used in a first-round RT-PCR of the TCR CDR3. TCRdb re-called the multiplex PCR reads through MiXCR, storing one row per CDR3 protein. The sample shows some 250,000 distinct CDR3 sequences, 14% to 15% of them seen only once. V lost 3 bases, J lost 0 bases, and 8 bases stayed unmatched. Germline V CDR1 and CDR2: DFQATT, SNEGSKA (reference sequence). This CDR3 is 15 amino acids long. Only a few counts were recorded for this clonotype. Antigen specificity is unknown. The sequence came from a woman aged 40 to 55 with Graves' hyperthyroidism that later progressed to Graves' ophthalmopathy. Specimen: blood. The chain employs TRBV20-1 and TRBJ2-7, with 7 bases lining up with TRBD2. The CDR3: CSASRAGPSSYEQYF. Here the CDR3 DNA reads TGCAGTGCTAGCCGAGCGGGACCGAGCTCCTACGAGCAGTACTTC.